What follows are 11 T cell receptor beta chains derived from one specimen sequenced in a study of T-cell reconstitution after alpha-beta-depleted transplantation in children. During its preparation, the TCRbeta library received unique molecular identifiers. MiXCR, run by TCRdb on the PCR reads, gives a single entry per CDR3 protein. This table holds about 210,000 distinct CDR3 sequences, approximately 17% found once. Sequencing used PBMCs, mostly from graft donor cells, obtained 360 days after TCRalphabeta/CD19-depleted stem cell transplant. These receptor sequences come from a male patient aged 2-15 years who had a stem cell transplant for acute lymphoblastic leukemia, so the T cells may come from the graft donor.

V gene TRBV10-1 combines with J gene TRBJ2-5; D could derive from TRBD1 or TRBD2 (5 bases each). CDR3 length equals 18 residues. Germline V gives CDR1 WNHNN, CDR2 SYGVQD (reference sequence). The V gene lost 5 bases and the J gene lost 3 bases, with 25 bases spanning the gap. CDR3 amino acids: CASSRGVASPQDKETQYF. The CDR3 nucleotides read TGCGCCAGCAGTAGAGGGGTGGCCAGCCCCCAAGATAAAGAGACCCAGTACTTC.

V and J are TRBV10-3 and TRBJ2-2, with unresolved D. The CDR3 contains 18 residues. The V end lost 0 bases, the J end lost 2 bases, and 16 bases lay between the germline ends. CDR1 and CDR2 from the germline V gene are ENHRY and SYGVKD. CDR3 nucleotide sequence: TGTGCCATCAGTGAGTCGAAGGCCGGTGACTTAAACACCGGGGAGCTGTTTTTT. Protein: CAISESKAGDLNTGELFF.

The chain recombines TRBV11-3 with TRBJ2-2; maybe TRBD2 (5 bases). Per the germline V gene, CDR1 is SGHNT and CDR2 is YENEEA. The V end was cut by 5 bases, the J end by 1 base, with 14 bases between. CDR3 length: 16 amino acids. CDR3 sequence reads: CASSVRGAKNTGELFF. The CDR3 DNA follows: TGTGCCAGCAGCGTACGGGGTGCTAAGAACACCGGGGAGCTGTTTTTT.

The chain couples TRBV12-3 or TRBV12-4 to TRBJ2-5; D assignment may be TRBD1 or TRBD2 (6 bases each). Trimming pared 10 bases from V and 4 bases from J, leaving 16 bases between. The CDR3 covers 13 residues. DNA of the CDR3: TGTGCCACCACGGAGGGGGGAATAGAGACCCAGTACTTC. Amino acid sequence: CATTEGGIETQYF.

The CDR3 DNA is TGCAGTGCTTTGGACCGGAGCACCGGCGAAAAACTGTTTTTT. This codes for CSALDRSTGEKLFF. This rearrangement joins TRBV20-1 to TRBJ1-4; D not certain. The CDR3 spans 14 residues. Trimming left V 5 bases short and J 8 bases short, with 18 bases between. Germline-derived CDR1 and CDR2 are DFQATT and SNEGSKA (reference sequence).

The rearrangement joins TRBV6-2 or TRBV6-3 to TRBJ1-4, with D perhaps TRBD1 (5 bases). V lost 4 bases and J 5 bases, leaving 14 bases between the germline ends. This CDR3 contains 15 residues. Per the germline V gene, CDR1 is MNHEY and CDR2 is SVGEGT. This CDR3 reads CASSSPPGRNEKLFF. The CDR3 nucleotides read TGTGCCAGCAGTTCCCCCCCGGGACGGAATGAAAAACTGTTTTTT.

The chain employs TRBV6-5 and TRBJ1-2; no definite D call. There are 15 residues in the CDR3. Per the germline V gene, CDR1 is MNHEY and CDR2 is SVGAGI. V lost 2 bases, J lost 3 bases, and 13 bases lay in between. The CDR3 protein is CASSYPGKGDYGYTF. The CDR3 coding sequence is TGTGCCAGCAGTTACCCCGGGAAGGGTGACTATGGCTACACCTTC.

In its sample, this clonotype was seen a few times. The V call is TRBV30, the J call TRBJ2-3; 7 positions agree with TRBD1. Germline V lookup: CDR1 GTSNPN, CDR2 SVGIG (reference sequence). The CDR3 is made up of 13 amino acids. Trimming removed 1 base from V and 6 bases from J; junction bases left unmatched: 4. Written as DNA, the CDR3 is TGTGCCTGGAGTGAGGGGGCCCCGGATACGCAGTATTTT. Translating gives CAWSEGAPDTQYF.

V and J are TRBV9 and TRBJ2-1; 7 nucleotides line up with TRBD1. Germline assignment: CDR1 SGDLS and CDR2 YYNGEE. The CDR3 spans 14 residues. The trim removed 1 base at V and 9 bases at J, leaving 7 bases unmatched. The CDR3 loop reads CASSVSTPGGEQFF. DNA for the CDR3: TGTGCCAGCAGCGTATCGACCCCAGGGGGTGAGCAGTTCTTC. The full variable domain, completed using reference TRBV9 and TRBJ2-1, is DSGVTQTPKHLITATGQRVTLRCSPRSGDLSVYWYQQSLDQGLQFLIQYYNGEERAKGNILERFSAQQFPDLHSELNLSSLELGDSALYFCASSVSTPGGEQFFGPGTRLTVL.

The J gene is TRBJ2-1, the V gene TRBV4-3; TRBD2 is a possible D gene (5 bases). V lost 5 bases and J 8 bases, leaving 19 bases between the germline ends. The CDR3 is 15 amino acids. Germline lookup yields CDR1 LGHNA and CDR2 YSLEER. The CDR3 loop reads CASSGQNGVLDEQFF. As DNA, the CDR3 is TGCGCCAGCAGCGGCCAAAACGGGGTCTTAGATGAGCAGTTCTTC.

The V gene is TRBV5-1, the J gene TRBJ2-3; 7 bases match TRBD1. Per germline, CDR1 SGHRS and CDR2 YFSETQ. There are 16 residues in the CDR3. V trimming: 4 bases; J trimming: 9 bases; junction bases outside the gene matches: 17. CDR3 residues: CASSPVDRVNCGTQYF. The CDR3 DNA follows: TGCGCCAGCAGCCCGGTCGACAGGGTTAATTGTGGGACGCAGTATTTT.